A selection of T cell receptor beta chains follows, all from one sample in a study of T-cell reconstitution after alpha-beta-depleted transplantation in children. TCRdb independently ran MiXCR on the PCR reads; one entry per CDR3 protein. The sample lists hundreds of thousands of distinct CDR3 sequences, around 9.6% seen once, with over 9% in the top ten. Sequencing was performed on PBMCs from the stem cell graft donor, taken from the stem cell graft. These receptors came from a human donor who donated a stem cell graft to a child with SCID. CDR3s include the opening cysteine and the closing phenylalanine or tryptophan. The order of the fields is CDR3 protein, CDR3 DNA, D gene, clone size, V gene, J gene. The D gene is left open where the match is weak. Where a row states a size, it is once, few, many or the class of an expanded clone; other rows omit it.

CDR3: CSAALDGGASGANVLTF
DNA: TGCAGTGCCGCCCTAGACGGGGGGGCTTCTGGGGCCAACGTCCTGACTTTC
D: TRBD2
size: few
V: TRBV20-1
J: TRBJ2-6

CDR3: CASRRGWNTEAFF
DNA: TGTGCCAGCAGACGGGGATGGAACACTGAAGCTTTCTTT
D: NA
size: NA
V: TRBV12-3/TRBV12-4
J: TRBJ1-1

CDR3: CASSLVSQGLDTQYF
DNA: TGTGCCAGCAGCTTAGTGTCGCAGGGGCTCGATACGCAGTATTTT
D: NA
size: few
V: TRBV7-2
J: TRBJ2-3

CDR3: CASSHSGATYNEQFF
DNA: TGTGCCAGCAGCCATTCGGGGGCTACCTACAATGAGCAGTTCTTC
D: NA
size: many
V: TRBV3-1
J: TRBJ2-1

CDR3: CASSGGLAGGTNEQFF
DNA: TGCGCCAGCAGCGGCGGACTAGCGGGGGGAACCAATGAGCAGTTCTTC
D: TRBD2
size: few
V: TRBV5-1
J: TRBJ2-1

CDR3: CASSKGGKEGLGYEQYF
DNA: TGTGCCAGCAGCAAAGGGGGCAAGGAGGGCTTGGGCTACGAGCAGTACTTC
D: NA
size: NA
V: TRBV21-1
J: TRBJ2-7

CDR3: CASSPTYYEQYF
DNA: TGTGCCAGCTCACCGACATACTACGAGCAGTACTTC
D: NA
size: NA
V: TRBV18
J: TRBJ2-7

CDR3: CASSEMVGQPQHF
DNA: TGCGCCAGCAGTGAGATGGTGGGTCAGCCCCAGCATTTT
D: NA
size: few
V: TRBV10-1
J: TRBJ1-5

CDR3: CASRGFGQGQETQYF
DNA: TGTGCCAGTAGGGGATTCGGGCAGGGACAGGAGACCCAGTACTTC
D: TRBD1
size: NA
V: TRBV19
J: TRBJ2-5

CDR3: CALSGTSGVDEQFF
DNA: TGTGCCCTCTCGGGGACTAGCGGGGTAGATGAGCAGTTCTTC
D: TRBD2
size: NA
V: TRBV6-1
J: TRBJ2-1

CDR3: CASSPIGTVQVTF
DNA: TGCGCCAGCAGCCCTATCGGGACGGTTCAGGTCACCTTC
D: NA
size: NA
V: TRBV4-1
J: TRBJ1-2

CDR3: CSARDPRQGVGEQFF
DNA: TGCAGTGCTAGAGATCCCCGACAGGGGGTAGGTGAGCAGTTCTTC
D: TRBD1
size: few
V: TRBV20-1
J: TRBJ2-1

CDR3: CASSQEGAGSNSPLHF
DNA: TGCGCCAGCAGCCAAGAAGGGGCAGGTTCAAATTCACCCCTCCACTTT
D: NA
size: NA
V: TRBV4-1
J: TRBJ1-6

CDR3: CAISDGGRDQPQHF
DNA: TGTGCCATCAGTGATGGAGGGCGGGATCAGCCCCAGCATTTT
D: NA
size: few
V: TRBV10-3
J: TRBJ1-5

CDR3: CASSLNTGGRLGAQYF
DNA: TGTGCCAGCAGCTTAAATACGGGGGGGCGTTTAGGGGCGCAGTATTTT
D: TRBD2
size: NA
V: TRBV7-3
J: TRBJ2-3

CDR3: CASSSAGTKIYEQYF
DNA: TGTGCCAGCAGCTCCGCCGGGACAAAGATCTACGAGCAGTACTTC
D: NA
size: NA
V: TRBV5-5
J: TRBJ2-7

CDR3: CASSLRDRGNYEQYF
DNA: TGTGCCAGCAGCCTTAGGGACAGGGGTAACTACGAGCAGTACTTC
D: TRBD1
size: NA
V: TRBV6-1
J: TRBJ2-7